The 4 T cell receptor beta chains below were found in one sample sequenced in a study of blood T cell dynamics during melanoma immunotherapy. This sample's time point: week 3, after first cycle of checkpoint inhibitor. Profiled with immunoSEQ multiplex PCR; TCRdb holds only in-frame clones, not every one. The sample includes about 7,100 clones, about 83% of them seen just once. Specimen: blood, collected from a patient treated with checkpoint blockade. The receptors shown here come from a human donor with melanoma.

The chain recombines TRBV18 with TRBJ2-6; TRBD1 matches at 9 bases. The CDR3 is 18 amino acids. Germline trimming cut 3 bases from V and 0 bases from J; bases unmatched to any gene: 6. Per germline, CDR1 KGHSH and CDR2 LQKENI. The CDR3 DNA reads TGTGCCAGCTCACCCTTGACGGGACAGGGCTCTGGGGCCAACGTCCTGACTTTC. Translation gives CASSPLTGQGSGANVLTF.

The chain carries TRBV5-1 and TRBJ1-4; D might be TRBD1 (5 bases). The CDR3 contains 14 residues. Trimming left V 4 bases short and J 8 bases short, with 15 bases between. Germline values: CDR1 SGHRS, CDR2 YFSETQ. This chain's CDR3 is CASSLGSRGEKLFF. CDR3 coding DNA: TGCGCCAGCAGCCTCGGGTCCCGGGGGGAAAAACTGTTTTTT.

The chain employs TRBV30 and TRBJ1-2, with D possibly matching TRBD1 (5 bases). CDR3 length equals 15 residues. The germline V gene has CDR1 GTSNPN and CDR2 SVGIG (reference sequence). V was cut by 2 bases and J by 7 bases, with 20 bases left in between. This CDR3 is CAWSNFGRVVSGYTF. CDR3 nucleotide sequence: TGTGCCTGGAGTAACTTCGGCAGGGTGGTTAGTGGCTACACCTTC.

J is TRBJ1-2 and V is TRBV5-1; 10 nucleotides line up with TRBD1. The CDR3 is 14 residues long. The germline CDR1 and CDR2 sequences are SGHRS and YFSETQ. After removal of 7 bases from V and 5 bases from J, the junction contained 8 bases not matched to a gene. As DNA, the CDR3 is TGCGCCAGCGGGTCCGGGACAGGGGCTTATGGCTACACCTTC. Protein: CASGSGTGAYGYTF. The complete variable domain, with remaining parts taken from reference TRBV5-1 and TRBJ1-2, reads KAGVTQTPRYLIKTRGQQVTLSCSPISGHRSVSWYQQTPGQGLQFLFEYFSETQRNKGNFPGRFSGRQFSNSRSEMNVSTLELGDSALYLCASGSGTGAYGYTFGSGTRLTVV.